Listed here are 24 T cell receptor beta chains from one sample, sequenced in a study of glioma-infiltrating T cells. Amplification of TCR alpha and beta CDR3 regions from RNA used iRepertoire nested multiplex PCR. A single record per CDR3 protein comes from TCRdb applying MiXCR to the multiplex PCR reads. The data hold about 130,000 distinct CDR3 sequences, with approximately 23% observed a single time. Sequencing was done on a sample of glioma tissue, nonneoplastic brain tissue, or PBMCs (not recorded which). These TCRs come from a human donor with low-grade glioma or glioblastoma, undergoing nonglioma brain surgery, or in good health (not recorded which).

This clonotype occurred many times. V is TRBV27 and J is TRBJ2-7, with D tentatively TRBD2 (6 bases). The germline V gene encodes CDR1 MNHEY and CDR2 SMNVEV (reference sequence). The ends were cut back, 5 bases at V and 10 bases at J, with 27 bases in the middle. There are 16 residues in the CDR3. CDR3 region: CASSAPRRGGPRTQYF. DNA of the CDR3: TGTGCCAGCAGTGCCCCCCGGCGGGGTGGGCCGAGAACCCAGTACTTC.

This clonotype was seen repeatedly, ten times or more. The chain recombines TRBV7-9 with TRBJ2-5, with TRBD2 identical over 10 bases. Trimming at V came to 1 base and at J to 2 bases, leaving 7 bases not matched to a gene. Germline CDR1 is SEHNR and CDR2 is FQNEAQ (reference sequence). The CDR3 loop spans 17 amino acids. As DNA, the CDR3 is TGTGCCAGCAGCTTAGGAAATCTAGCGGGAGAACAAGAGACCCAGTACTTC. It yields the protein CASSLGNLAGEQETQYF.

This clonotype showed up many times. This chain connects TRBV4-1 to TRBJ2-7; D could derive from TRBD1 or TRBD2 (5 bases each). Trimming shortened V by 4 bases and J by 9 bases, and 25 bases separated the two germline ends. Germline lookup yields CDR1 MGHRA and CDR2 YSYEKL. There are 16 residues in the CDR3. CDR3 bases: TGCGCCAGCAGCCTACTAGTTGGGGCGGGCCCCTTGGGGCAGTACTTC. This codes for CASSLLVGAGPLGQYF.

This clonotype was seen ten or more times. The chain has TRBV6-6 and TRBJ2-1; D assignment may be TRBD1 or TRBD2 (7 bases each). The CDR3 sequence is 16 residues long. CDR1 is MNHNY, CDR2 SVGAGI, per germline (reference sequence). Trimming pared 1 base from V and 6 bases from J, leaving 16 bases between. CDR3 amino acids: CASSYFPRGRGNEQFF. The CDR3 DNA reads as TGTGCCAGCAGTTACTTCCCCAGGGGGAGGGGCAATGAGCAGTTCTTC.

This clonotype was recorded many times. V usage is TRBV3-1 and J usage is TRBJ2-1, with D unresolved. Trimming left V 5 bases short and J 0 bases short, with 11 bases between. This CDR3 has 15 residues. The germline gives CDR1 LGHDT, CDR2 YNNKEL (reference sequence). CDR3 protein: CASSLDFNSYNEQFF. In DNA form, the CDR3 reads TGTGCCAGCAGCTTGGATTTTAACTCCTACAATGAGCAGTTCTTC.

As regards this clonotype: This may come from a read error, since a much larger clone is one base off. This chain links TRBV7-9 with TRBJ1-2; D is unclear. The CDR3 covers 17 residues. Germline V gives CDR1 SEHNR, CDR2 FQNEAQ (reference sequence). CDR3 sequence: CASTTSVHQKINFGYTF. The CDR3 region has the DNA TGTGCCAGCACTACTTCGGTCCACCAAAAGATTAACTTTGGCTACACCTTC.

A remark on this clonotype: One end of the junction fails to match germline, which may point to a read error. The chain couples TRBV20-1 to TRBJ2-5; 7 bases match TRBD1. Germline lookup yields CDR1 DFQATT and CDR2 SNEGSKA (reference sequence). This CDR3 is built from 13 residues. The CDR3 loop reads CSATGQAYETKYF. In DNA form, the CDR3 reads TGCAGTGCTACAGGACAGGCGTACGAGACCAAGTACTTC.

Ten or more counts support this clonotype. V usage is TRBV6-1 and J usage is TRBJ1-1; D possibly corresponds to TRBD1 (5 bases). V was cut by 5 bases and J by 2 bases, with 15 bases left in between. Germline CDR1 reads MNHNS; CDR2 reads SASEGT. The length of the CDR3 is 15 residues. CDR3 sequence (DNA): TGTGCCAGCAGTTCTCCAGGGACGTTTAACACTGAAGCTTTCTTT. Translation gives CASSSPGTFNTEAFF.

This clonotype was seen ten or more times. CDR3 nucleotides: TGCAGTGCCACTCCGGGACAGGGGACAGATACGCAGTATTTT. It specifies CSATPGQGTDTQYF. The gene calls are TRBV20-1 and TRBJ2-3, with 10 bases aligning to TRBD1. Germline CDR1 and CDR2: DFQATT and SNEGSKA (reference sequence). The CDR3 loop spans 14 amino acids. The J segment lost 3 bases and the V segment lost 6 bases, leaving 6 bases of the junction unmatched.

In this sample, this clonotype turned up many times. The V and J genes are TRBV7-2 and TRBJ2-3; D uncertain. The CDR3 spans 14 residues. Trimming stripped 0 bases from V and 3 bases from J, with 7 bases between. Germline V gives CDR1 SGHTA, CDR2 FQGNSA. Here the CDR3 reads CASSLAPATDTQYF. The CDR3 nucleotides are TGTGCCAGCAGCTTAGCGCCAGCTACAGATACGCAGTATTTT.

This clonotype occurred many times. The rearrangement joins TRBV28 to TRBJ1-5; D is unresolved. V was shortened by 3 bases and J by 2 bases, with 11 bases between the two germline ends. CDR1 is MDHEN and CDR2 is SYDVKM in the germline V gene. This CDR3 is 15 amino acids long. The CDR3: CASSFSWGGNQPQHF. Written as DNA, the CDR3 is TGTGCCAGCAGTTTTAGTTGGGGAGGCAATCAGCCCCAGCATTTT.

This clonotype has a count of ten or more. CDR3 nucleotide sequence: TGTGCCAGCAGCCCTCGATGGGGGAGCCTTCAGCCCCAGCATTTT. It specifies CASSPRWGSLQPQHF. This chain joins TRBV7-2 and TRBJ1-5, with D maybe TRBD1 (5 bases). Germline loops: CDR1 SGHTA, CDR2 FQGNSA. Between the trimmed V and J ends, which lost 5 bases and 6 bases, there was a span of 17 bases. The CDR3 loop spans 15 amino acids. The variable domain in full, with the rest retrieved from reference TRBV7-2 and TRBJ1-5, is GAGVSQSPSNKVTEKGKDVELRCDPISGHTALYWYRQSLGQGLEFLIYFQGNSAPDKSGLPSDRFSAERTGGSVSTLTIQRTQQEDSAVYLCASSPRWGSLQPQHFGDGTRLSIL.

This clonotype has ten or more counts. The V gene is TRBV20-1, the J gene TRBJ2-1; TRBD2 aligns across 14 bases. V trimming: 4 bases; J trimming: 5 bases; junction bases outside the gene matches: 7. There are 16 residues in the CDR3. Germline V lookup: CDR1 DFQATT, CDR2 SNEGSKA (reference sequence). Written as DNA, the CDR3 is TGCAGTGCTAACGGACTAGCGGGAGGCCCCCACAATGAGCAGTTCTTC. Translated: CSANGLAGGPHNEQFF.

This clonotype was found many times. CDR3 residues: CSAPNYDTGGGRAFF. DNA of the CDR3: TGCAGTGCTCCCAATTACGATACAGGGGGCGGGCGGGCTTTCTTT. The V call is TRBV20-1, the J call TRBJ1-1; 9 bases line up with TRBD1. Germline values: CDR1 DFQATT, CDR2 SNEGSKA (reference sequence). The CDR3 runs 15 residues. Germline trimming cut 5 bases from V and 11 bases from J; bases unmatched to any gene: 18.

In this sample, this clonotype turned up many times. This chain connects TRBV18 to TRBJ1-5, with TRBD1 identical over 12 bases. CDR1 and CDR2 (germline): KGHSH, LQKENI. With 3 bases clipped from V and 1 base from J, the junction kept 4 bases outside the gene matches. The CDR3 extends over 17 amino acids. The CDR3, as DNA: TGTGCCAGCTCACCGCCGGGACAGGGGGCGAGCAATCAGCCCCAGCATTTT. Protein product: CASSPPGQGASNQPQHF.

In the case of this clonotype: A much larger clonotype is one base distant, so this may be a read error. The chain carries TRBV20-1 and TRBJ2-3, with D possibly matching TRBD1 (6 bases). The V gene's germline CDR1 is DFQATT and CDR2 SNEGSKA (reference sequence). The CDR3 runs to 18 residues. V was cut by 5 bases and J by 0 bases, with 24 bases left in between. This CDR3 is CSARRPPIRGPSTDTQYF. CDR3 DNA sequence: TGCAGTGCTCGCCGACCCCCAATCAGGGGCCCAAGCACAGATACGCAGTATTTT.

This clonotype was seen many times. The chain combines TRBV6-2 or TRBV6-3 with TRBJ2-1, with TRBD2 matching over 7 bases. The CDR3 covers 14 residues. CDR1 is MNHEY and CDR2 is SVGEGT in the germline V gene. Trimming cost V 2 bases and J 7 bases; bases outside gene matches: 5. The CDR3 bases are TGTGCCAGCAGTTACATCCTGGGAGGGAATGAGCAGTTCTTC. Its translation: CASSYILGGNEQFF.

This clonotype has ten or more counts. The V call is TRBV20-1, the J call TRBJ1-1; TRBD1 matches at 7 bases. Germline V gene data show CDR1 as DFQATT and CDR2 as SNEGSKA (reference sequence). V trimming: 0 bases; J trimming: 4 bases; junction bases outside the gene matches: 8. The length of the CDR3 is 15 residues. CDR3 region: CSARDLGGAGTEAFF. The CDR3 DNA is TGCAGTGCTAGAGATTTAGGGGGCGCCGGCACTGAAGCTTTCTTT.

As for this clonotype: A read error may be the cause here, since a much bigger clone is one base away. This sequence joins TRBV14 and TRBJ2-3; D unclear. TRBJ1-5 matches the DNA end more closely, so the J call is doubtful. This CDR3 is built from 14 residues. Germline V gene sequence: CDR1 SGHDN, CDR2 FVKESK. The CDR3: CASSQDSNADTQHF. The CDR3 nucleotides are TGTGCCAGCAGCCAAGATTCGAACGCAGATACGCAGCATTTT.

This clonotype was detected a few times. The chain uses TRBV9 and TRBJ2-3; the D call may be TRBD1 or TRBD2 (5 bases each). V lost 6 bases and J 0 bases, leaving 14 bases between the germline ends. The CDR3 has 15 amino acids. In germline, CDR1 is SGDLS, CDR2 YYNGEE. CDR3 sequence reads: CASTVGTESTDTQYF. CDR3 nucleotides: TGTGCCAGCACCGTCGGGACGGAAAGCACAGATACGCAGTATTTT. The whole variable domain, remainder taken from reference TRBV9 and TRBJ2-3, is DSGVTQTPKHLITATGQRVTLRCSPRSGDLSVYWYQQSLDQGLQFLIQYYNGEERAKGNILERFSAQQFPDLHSELNLSSLELGDSALYFCASTVGTESTDTQYFGPGTRLTVL.

The CDR3 loop is CSAGPGGVTAPQYF. Written as DNA, the CDR3 is TGCAGTGCCGGCCCGGGAGGGGTCACAGCTCCGCAGTATTTT. The chain carries TRBV20-1 and TRBJ2-3, with TRBD2 matching 8 bases. Losses at the gene ends were 6 bases for V and 10 bases for J; bases not matched to a gene: 15. This CDR3 has 14 amino acids. Germline V gives CDR1 DFQATT, CDR2 SNEGSKA (reference sequence).

This clonotype was observed a single time. A much larger clone sits a single nucleotide away, making a read error possible. Because the CDR3 is missing its conserved closing phenylalanine or tryptophan, this is likely a read error. The rearrangement joins TRBV3-1 to TRBJ2-7, with D perhaps assigned TRBD1 or TRBD2 (6 bases each). Trimming stripped 1 base from V and 0 bases from J, with 13 bases between. The length of the CDR3 is 16 residues. CDR1 and CDR2 from the germline V gene are LGHDT and YNNKEL (reference sequence). The DNA of the CDR3 is TGTGCCAGCAGCCAAGGAAACGGGGGCGCCTCCTACGAGCAGTACTCC. This codes for CASSQGNGGASYEQYS.

Details on this clonotype: A much larger clone lies a single base off, so this may be a read error. The chain employs TRBV2 and TRBJ1-2; D remains unclear. This CDR3 region has 15 residues. V lost 4 bases and J 4 bases, leaving 16 bases between the germline ends. Germline lookup yields CDR1 SNHLY and CDR2 FYNNEI. The CDR3, as DNA: TGTGCCAGCAGTGGAAACATGGTTCTGAGCTATGGCTACACCTTC. Amino acids: CASSGNMVLSYGYTF.

In the case of this clonotype: Just one base apart from a much larger clone, this may be a read error. The rearrangement joins TRBV4-1 to TRBJ2-7, with D maybe TRBD2 (5 bases). The CDR3 is made up of 15 amino acids. CDR1 is MGHRA and CDR2 is YSYEKL in the germline V gene. Trimming shortened V by 1 base and J by 3 bases, and 13 bases separated the two germline ends. The CDR3 region has the DNA TGCGCCAGCAGCCAAGTAGCGCAGCCGCTCTACGAGCAGTACTTC. Translated: CASSQVAQPLYEQYF.